The 29 T cell receptor beta chains listed next were all sequenced from one sample in a study of blood T cell repertoires in COVID-19. Profiled with immunoSEQ multiplex PCR; TCRdb holds only in-frame clones, not every one. The data hold approximately 200,000 clones, with approximately 78% observed a single time. Sequencing input: peripheral blood. These receptors all stem from a woman aged 80 or older with COVID-19, enrolled during active disease.

The chain uses TRBV19 and TRBJ2-1; 11 bases are a match to TRBD2. In germline, CDR1 is LNHDA, CDR2 SQIVND (reference sequence). This CDR3 is built from 22 residues. Unmatched junction bases numbered 21, after V lost 4 bases and J lost 1 base. The CDR3 protein is CASSSGAWGLAAEGLSYNEQFF. The CDR3 bases are TGTGCCAGTAGTAGTGGGGCATGGGGACTAGCGGCAGAAGGCCTATCCTACAATGAGCAGTTCTTC.

V and J are TRBV28 and TRBJ2-3; 11 bases are a match to TRBD2. The CDR3 is 15 amino acids. CDR1 and CDR2 (germline): MDHEN, SYDVKM. J lost 2 bases, V lost 6 bases, and 4 bases had no gene match. The CDR3 spells CASSPTSGNTDTQYF. CDR3 nucleotide sequence: TGTGCCAGCAGCCCGACTAGCGGGAACACAGATACGCAGTATTTT.

V is TRBV28 and J is TRBJ1-5; 10 bases fit TRBD1. Trimming removed 4 bases from V and 7 bases from J; junction bases left unmatched: 10. CDR3 length: 16 amino acids. Per germline, CDR1 MDHEN and CDR2 SYDVKM. CDR3 protein: CASSSRMGQGSQPQHF. The CDR3 coding sequence is TGTGCCAGCAGTTCCCGAATGGGACAGGGGTCCCAGCCCCAGCATTTT.

The V call is TRBV6-6, the J call TRBJ2-7, with D possibly being TRBD2 (6 bases). Germline CDR1 MNHNY, CDR2 SVGAGI (reference sequence). CDR3 length: 16 residues. V lost 6 bases, J lost 0 bases, and 18 bases lay in between. CDR3 sequence: CASSPGFRAGSYEQYF. DNA for the CDR3: TGTGCCAGCAGCCCCGGGTTCAGAGCGGGCTCCTACGAGCAGTACTTC.

The genes are TRBV5-4 and TRBJ2-7; 10 bases match TRBD1. The CDR3 consists of 16 residues. CDR1 and CDR2 from the germline V gene are SGHNT and YYREEE (reference sequence). After removal of 4 bases from V and 2 bases from J, the junction contained 9 bases not matched to a gene. The CDR3 bases are TGTGCCAGCAGCGGGGGGACAGGGGAATCTCCCTACGAGCAGTACTTC. This encodes CASSGGTGESPYEQYF.

The gene calls are TRBV2 and TRBJ1-1; D gene ambiguous. Trimming pared 7 bases from V and 1 base from J, leaving 7 bases between. The germline CDR1 and CDR2 sequences are SNHLY and FYNNEI. This CDR3 region has 12 residues. CDR3 nucleotide sequence: TGTGCCAGCATGCGAAAGAACACTGAAGCTTTCTTT. Translation gives CASMRKNTEAFF.

This rearrangement joins TRBV28 to TRBJ1-2, with a possible D match to TRBD1 (5 bases). This CDR3 comprises 13 residues. The germline gives CDR1 MDHEN, CDR2 SYDVKM. The ends were cut back, 3 bases at V and 3 bases at J, with 8 bases in the middle. Here the CDR3 reads CASSLIQDYGYTF. The CDR3 DNA sequence: TGTGCCAGCAGTTTGATACAGGACTATGGCTACACCTTC.

The table lists this clone with a few counts. The chain joins TRBV28 to TRBJ1-2, with 8 bases lining up with TRBD1. CDR3 size: 13 residues. V was pared by 5 bases and J by 3 bases, with 2 bases of the junction left unmatched. Germline CDR1 is MDHEN and CDR2 is SYDVKM. CDR3 amino acids: CASSKGQDYGYTF. The CDR3 region has the DNA TGTGCCAGCAGTAAGGGACAGGACTATGGCTACACCTTC.

The chain combines TRBV5-6 with TRBJ1-1; D uncertain. The V end was cut by 1 base, the J end by 0 bases, with 4 bases between. The CDR3 is made up of 13 amino acids. Germline V gene data show CDR1 as SGHDT and CDR2 as YYEEEE. The CDR3 protein is CASSLPVNTEAFF. The CDR3 nucleotides read TGTGCCAGCAGCTTGCCTGTGAACACTGAAGCTTTCTTT. The full variable domain, with the rest looked up from reference TRBV5-6 and TRBJ1-1, is DAGVTQSPTHLIKTRGQQVTLRCSPKSGHDTVSWYQQALGQGPQFIFQYYEEEERQRGNFPDRFSGHQFPNYSSELNVNALLLGDSALYLCASSLPVNTEAFFGQGTRLTVV.

The chain joins TRBV7-2 to TRBJ1-4; a weak D match, TRBD1 (6 bases). The CDR3 is 15 residues long. Germline lookup yields CDR1 SGHTA and CDR2 FQGNSA. Trimming pared 7 bases from V and 7 bases from J, leaving 19 bases between. The CDR3 protein is CASNPRGGRGEKLFF. Here the CDR3 DNA reads TGTGCCAGCAACCCAAGAGGGGGAAGGGGTGAAAAACTGTTTTTT.

This chain connects TRBV7-2 to TRBJ2-7; 7 bases fit TRBD2. The germline CDR1 and CDR2 sequences are SGHTA and FQGNSA. V gave up 1 base and J gave up 6 bases; unmatched junction bases: 6. The CDR3 is made up of 14 amino acids. The CDR3 reads CASSLVVGGSEQYF. DNA for the CDR3: TGTGCCAGCAGCTTAGTTGTGGGGGGGTCCGAGCAGTACTTC. The full variable domain, with the rest looked up from reference TRBV7-2 and TRBJ2-7, is GAGVSQSPSNKVTEKGKDVELRCDPISGHTALYWYRQSLGQGLEFLIYFQGNSAPDKSGLPSDRFSAERTGGSVSTLTIQRTQQEDSAVYLCASSLVVGGSEQYFGPGTRLTVT.

The V call is TRBV6-6, the J call TRBJ1-2; D might be TRBD1 (5 bases). Germline lookup yields CDR1 MNHNY and CDR2 SVGAGI (reference sequence). The V gene lost 2 bases and the J gene lost 8 bases, with 18 bases spanning the gap. The CDR3 covers 15 residues. The CDR3 is CASSYLETVSQGYTF. The CDR3 region has the DNA TGTGCCAGCAGTTACCTCGAGACAGTTTCTCAGGGCTACACCTTC.

This rearrangement joins TRBV5-1 to TRBJ2-1, with a weak D call TRBD2 (5 bases). This CDR3 region has 16 residues. V shed 3 bases and J shed 0 bases, with 13 bases lying between them. CDR1 is SGHRS and CDR2 is YFSETQ in the germline V gene. This CDR3 reads CASSYLAFSSYNEQFF. CDR3 coding DNA: TGCGCCAGCAGCTATCTAGCTTTTAGCTCCTACAATGAGCAGTTCTTC.

CDR3 nucleotides: TGTGCCAGCAGCGGCCGGGACACCTATCAGCCCCAGCATTTT. It specifies CASSGRDTYQPQHF. The chain has TRBV3-1 (or the pseudogene TRBV3-2) and TRBJ1-5, with D tentatively TRBD1 (6 bases). The CDR3 is 14 residues long. Trimming took off 5 bases at V and 5 bases at J, with 13 bases between the two ends. Germline V gene data show CDR1 as LGHDT and CDR2 as YNNKEL (reference sequence).

The V and J genes are TRBV15 and TRBJ2-3, with D tentatively TRBD1 (6 bases). Germline V CDR1 and CDR2: LNHNV, YYDKDF (reference sequence). V shed 4 bases and J shed 1 base, with 9 bases lying between them. This CDR3 comprises 14 residues. The CDR3 nucleotides read TGTGCCACCAGCACTCGGACAGGCACAGATACGCAGTATTTT. Translating it yields CATSTRTGTDTQYF.

V usage is TRBV5-1 and J usage is TRBJ1-2; 7 bases are a match to TRBD1. The V gene's germline CDR1 is SGHRS and CDR2 YFSETQ. The CDR3 sequence is 14 residues long. V gave up 2 bases and J gave up 6 bases; unmatched junction bases: 7. CDR3 in DNA: TGCGCCAGCAGCTTAGGTGGACAGGCCCATGGCTACACCTTC. Translating it yields CASSLGGQAHGYTF.

In its sample, this clone was seen once. The chain carries TRBV4-2 and TRBJ1-2; TRBD1 aligns across 8 bases. Germline CDR1 LGHNA, CDR2 YNFKEQ. The CDR3 runs 15 residues. The V gene end was trimmed by 0 bases and the J gene end by 8 bases; junction bases not matched to a gene: 8. CDR3 region: CASSQEWTGLYGYTF. The CDR3 DNA follows: TGTGCCAGCAGCCAAGAGTGGACAGGGTTGTACGGCTACACCTTC.

In its sample, this clone was seen a few times. This chain uses TRBV19 with TRBJ1-5; D is undetermined. V lost 4 bases and J 5 bases, leaving 12 bases between the germline ends. From germline, CDR1 is LNHDA and CDR2 SQIVND (reference sequence). This CDR3 is 14 amino acids long. The CDR3 sequence is CASSTGSDDQPQHF. The CDR3 nucleotides read TGTGCCAGTAGTACAGGATCCGACGATCAGCCCCAGCATTTT. Together with reference TRBV19 and TRBJ1-5, the CDR3 gives the full variable domain: DGGITQSPKYLFRKEGQNVTLSCEQNLNHDAMYWYRQDPGQGLRLIYYSQIVNDFQKGDIAEGYSVSREKKESFPLTVTSAQKNPTAFYLCASSTGSDDQPQHFGDGTRLSIL.

This clone showed up just a few times. V gene TRBV3-1 (or the pseudogene TRBV3-2) combines with J gene TRBJ1-6; TRBD1 matches 9 bases. Unmatched junction bases numbered 8, after V lost 0 bases and J lost 5 bases. Germline values: CDR1 LGHDT, CDR2 YNNKEL (reference sequence). CDR3 length: 18 amino acids. The CDR3 DNA reads TGTGCCAGCAGCCAAGAAGCCCCCGGGACAGGGAATAATTCACCCCTCCACTTT. Translated, it gives CASSQEAPGTGNNSPLHF.

V usage is TRBV4-3 and J usage is TRBJ1-5; possibly TRBD1 for D (6 bases). The CDR3 runs to 13 residues. Germline values: CDR1 LGHNA, CDR2 YSLEER. The germline V and J ends were trimmed by 0 bases and 11 bases, with 11 bases remaining between them. For the CDR3, the DNA is TGCGCCAGCAGCCAAGATGAGACAGGCACCCAGCATTTT. It specifies CASSQDETGTQHF.

The chain carries TRBV5-6 and TRBJ2-7; 11 bases fit TRBD1. Trimming took 2 bases from V and 4 from J; bases not matched to a gene: 2. The germline V gene encodes CDR1 SGHDT and CDR2 YYEEEE. The CDR3 extends over 14 amino acids. This chain's CDR3 is CASSFGTGGYEQYF. In DNA, the CDR3 is TGTGCCAGCAGCTTTGGGACAGGGGGTTACGAGCAGTACTTC.

The chain is built from TRBV5-1 and TRBJ2-3; TRBD2 aligns across 10 bases. The CDR3 is made up of 15 amino acids. Germline CDR1 and CDR2: SGHRS and YFSETQ. V gave up 3 bases and J gave up 6 bases; unmatched junction bases: 7. The CDR3 reads CASSSLYSGRDTQYF. CDR3 nucleotides: TGCGCCAGCAGCTCCCTTTATAGCGGGAGGGATACGCAGTATTTT.

This clone was recorded once. The chain joins TRBV7-9 to TRBJ2-1, with TRBD2 as a possible D gene (5 bases). The CDR3 totals 16 residues. Per germline, CDR1 SEHNR and CDR2 FQNEAQ (reference sequence). V lost 5 bases and J lost 0, with 14 bases in between. CDR3 coding DNA: TGTGCCAGCAGCGGCCAAGACTACCACTCCTACAATGAGCAGTTCTTC. Protein: CASSGQDYHSYNEQFF.

V and J are TRBV19 and TRBJ1-5; no reliable D call. The germline V gene has CDR1 LNHDA and CDR2 SQIVND (reference sequence). V lost 3 bases and J lost 0, with 9 bases in between. The CDR3 is 15 residues long. CDR3 amino acids: CASSIGTTSNQPQHF. The DNA of the CDR3 is TGTGCCAGTAGTATTGGCACCACTAGCAATCAGCCCCAGCATTTT.

The chain couples TRBV7-9 to TRBJ1-2, with D possibly being TRBD1 (6 bases). Between the trimmed V and J ends, which lost 5 bases and 4 bases, there was a span of 8 bases. The germline CDR1 and CDR2 sequences are SEHNR and FQNEAQ (reference sequence). CDR3 length equals 12 residues. The CDR3 is CASSEDSYGYTF. The CDR3, as DNA: TGTGCCAGCAGCGAGGACAGCTATGGCTACACCTTC. Complete variable domain (other parts from reference TRBV7-9 and TRBJ1-2): DTGVSQNPRHKITKRGQNVTFRCDPISEHNRLYWYRQTLGQGPEFLTYFQNEAQLEKSRLLSDRFSAERPKGSFSTLEIQRTEQGDSAMYLCASSEDSYGYTFGSGTRLTVV.

The gene calls are TRBV10-3 and TRBJ1-1, with D possibly matching TRBD1 (6 bases). V was shortened by 7 bases and J by 4 bases, with 19 bases between the two germline ends. This CDR3 contains 15 residues. Germline lookup yields CDR1 ENHRY and CDR2 SYGVKD. The CDR3 is CAIKRTVLLGTEAFF. CDR3 DNA: TGTGCCATCAAGCGGACAGTTCTATTGGGCACTGAAGCTTTCTTT.

This clone has a single count. CDR3 sequence: CASSPSLAGGQETQYF. CDR3 nucleotide sequence: TGTGCCAGCAGCCCAAGCCTAGCGGGGGGACAAGAGACCCAGTACTTC. V gene TRBV14 combines with J gene TRBJ2-5; 11 nucleotides align to TRBD2. The CDR3 loop spans 16 amino acids. V trimming: 4 bases; J trimming: 2 bases; junction bases outside the gene matches: 6. The germline V gene encodes CDR1 SGHDN and CDR2 FVKESK.

This clone was detected a few times. The rearrangement joins TRBV7-9 to TRBJ2-7, with TRBD1 matching 8 bases. J gave up 2 bases and V 5 bases, and 5 bases lay outside the gene matches. Germline V lookup: CDR1 SEHNR, CDR2 FQNEAQ (reference sequence). There are 14 residues in the CDR3. The CDR3 protein is CASSPPDRAYEQYF. DNA of the CDR3: TGTGCCAGCAGCCCCCCGGACAGGGCCTACGAGCAGTACTTC.

DNA for the CDR3: TGTGCCAGCAGCCAGACACTCACTAGCGGGGCGAACACCGGGGAGCTGTTTTTT. Translated, it gives CASSQTLTSGANTGELFF. The chain joins TRBV4-2 to TRBJ2-2; 10 nucleotides line up with TRBD2. Germline values: CDR1 LGHNA, CDR2 YNFKEQ. The CDR3 runs to 18 residues. J was trimmed by 0 bases and V by 3 bases; bases with no gene match: 7.